This T cell receptor (beta chain) was obtained from a study of metastatic and nonmetastatic thyroid tumors. Study at large: The authors compared repertoires across blood and tumor or nodule tissue from malignant and benign thyroid patients.

Patients underwent thyroid surgery, and none had received any treatment before it. This CDR3 is 17 amino acids long. The germline V gene encodes CDR1 SGHAT and CDR2 FQNNGV. V lost 5 bases and J lost 0; bases outside the gene matches: 10. MiXCR re-clonotyped the PCR reads for TCRdb. The sample lists about 19,000 clones, about 23% seen once, with 8% to 13% in the top ten. Sample: tumor tissue. The receptor was derived from a male donor with papillary thyroid cancer or a benign thyroid nodule (not recorded which). Some clones in this sample may be carry-over from other donors' samples. The chain combines TRBV11-2 with TRBJ2-3, with 8 bases that match TRBD2. The CDR3 reads CASSRIGLASSTDTQYF. DNA for the CDR3: TGTGCCAGCAGCCGCATCGGACTAGCATCTAGCACAGATACGCAGTATTTT.